The 18 T cell receptor beta chains below all came from one sample that was sequenced in a study of identical twins listed by TCRdb under 2016. Receptor amplification or capture employed 5' RACE. TCRdb shows the sequencer as Illumina HiSeq 2000. TCRdb trimmed the raw reads at Q25, called clones with MiXCR and kept productive beta chains. Rows merge per CDR3 protein into single entries with the most common DNA and genes. The sample yields around 510,000 distinct CDR3 sequences; around 15% were counted once. The top ten clones comprise about 0.94% of the sample. These same records also appear under a second study, on yellow fever vaccine responses in identical twins.

Sequencing was performed on CD4+ T cells sorted from blood. The receptors come from a young woman in good health.

This clonotype was counted between two and nine times. The chain joins TRBV30 to TRBJ2-2; no definite D call. Trimming cost V 4 bases and J 3 bases, with 3 bases left between them. Germline V gene sequence: CDR1 GTSNPN, CDR2 SVGIG (reference sequence). The CDR3 runs 11 residues. The CDR3 sequence: CAWIDTGELFF. CDR3 bases: TGTGCCTGGATCGACACCGGGGAGCTGTTTTTT.

This chain links TRBV6-2 or TRBV6-3 with TRBJ2-3; 13 nucleotides line up with TRBD2. Trimming took 0 bases from V and 3 from J; bases not matched to a gene: 15. Germline lookup yields CDR1 MNHEY and CDR2 SVGEGT. The CDR3 is 21 residues long. The CDR3: CASSYSARTSGSWFSTDTQYF. CDR3 coding DNA: TGTGCCAGCAGTTACTCGGCCAGGACTAGCGGGAGTTGGTTTTCAACAGATACGCAGTATTTT.

The genes are TRBV12-3 or TRBV12-4 and TRBJ2-7; maybe TRBD1 (5 bases). This CDR3 is built from 13 residues. The V end was cut by 3 bases, the J end by 4 bases, with 10 bases between. CDR3 nucleotides: TGTGCCAGCAGTTTCAGGACAACATACGAGCAGTACTTC. Protein product: CASSFRTTYEQYF.

This chain links TRBV20-1 with TRBJ2-5; maybe TRBD2 (5 bases). The germline CDR1 and CDR2 sequences are DFQATT and SNEGSKA (reference sequence). Trimming took off 3 bases at V and 4 bases at J, with 15 bases between the two ends. This CDR3 is 14 amino acids long. Here the CDR3 DNA reads TGCAGTGCTAGCTCCCCGGGCGGAGGAGAGACCCAGTACTTC. Amino acid sequence: CSASSPGGGETQYF.

The V and J genes are TRBV2 and TRBJ2-1; TRBD1 agrees at 8 bases. CDR1 and CDR2 (germline): SNHLY, FYNNEI. Trimming cost V 7 bases and J 6 bases; bases outside gene matches: 14. This CDR3 comprises 16 residues. CDR3 in DNA: TGTGCCAGCATAGACCTAGGGACAGGCCTCCCCAATGAGCAGTTCTTC. Its translation: CASIDLGTGLPNEQFF.

This clonotype was seen more than once but under ten times. V is TRBV15 and J is TRBJ2-7, with D tentatively TRBD1 (6 bases). Germline values: CDR1 LNHNV, CDR2 YYDKDF (reference sequence). The CDR3 consists of 16 residues. Trimming took off 0 bases at V and 0 bases at J, with 12 bases between the two ends. The CDR3 coding sequence is TGTGCCACCAGCAGAGATGAGAAGGGGGTCTCCTACGAGCAGTACTTC. This encodes CATSRDEKGVSYEQYF.

This clonotype has just a few counts. The rearrangement links TRBV6-1 to TRBJ2-2; 8 bases agree with TRBD2. CDR1 and CDR2 from the germline V gene are MNHNS and SASEGT. The CDR3 extends over 15 amino acids. Trimming removed 7 bases from V and 0 bases from J; junction bases left unmatched: 4. In DNA, the CDR3 is TGTGCCAGCACCGGGGGGGCCACGAACACCGGGGAGCTGTTTTTT. It codes for CASTGGATNTGELFF.

This clonotype was observed a few times. The chain links TRBV7-2 to TRBJ2-5, with TRBD1 identical over 7 bases. The J segment lost 5 bases and the V segment lost 4 bases, leaving 10 bases of the junction unmatched. The CDR3 loop spans 15 amino acids. In germline, CDR1 is SGHTA, CDR2 FQGNSA. DNA for the CDR3: TGTGCCAGCAGCTCCCAACCACAGGGGTGGGAGACCCAGTACTTC. Its protein product is CASSSQPQGWETQYF.

This clonotype showed up just a few times. The V and J genes are TRBV4-3 and TRBJ2-3; the D call may be TRBD1 or TRBD2 (5 bases each). Trimming took 5 bases from V and 3 from J, leaving 21 bases between them. This CDR3 comprises 17 residues. Germline values: CDR1 LGHNA, CDR2 YSLEER. The CDR3 DNA reads TGCGCCAGCAGCTGGGGGATGGGGCTTGGGATAACAGATACGCAGTATTTT. It encodes CASSWGMGLGITDTQYF.

This chain uses TRBV6-1 with TRBJ2-3, with D maybe TRBD2 (6 bases). Germline values: CDR1 MNHNS, CDR2 SASEGT. Trimming cost V 5 bases and J 2 bases, with 11 bases left between them. The CDR3 is made up of 14 amino acids. The CDR3 reads CASSRGRTTDTQYF. In DNA, the CDR3 is TGTGCCAGCAGTAGAGGGAGGACCACAGATACGCAGTATTTT.

This clonotype was detected once. The chain combines TRBV7-8 with TRBJ2-3, with D perhaps matching TRBD2 (5 bases). Germline V gives CDR1 SGHVS, CDR2 FQNEAQ. The CDR3 extends over 16 amino acids. Trimming took off 4 bases at V and 6 bases at J, with 20 bases between the two ends. The CDR3 bases are TGTGCCAGCAGCTCCCCCGGGATGGGGAGTTTCGATACGCAGTATTTT. It codes for CASSSPGMGSFDTQYF.

The chain carries TRBV24-1 and TRBJ2-5; the D is unclear. There are 13 residues in the CDR3. The V end lost 4 bases, the J end lost 3 bases, and 8 bases lay between the germline ends. Per the germline V gene, CDR1 is KGHDR and CDR2 is SFDVKD. The CDR3 bases are TGTGCCACCAGTGAGAGTGGGGAAGAGACCCAGTACTTC. Its translation is CATSESGEETQYF.

This clonotype was seen repeatedly, ten times or more. This rearrangement joins TRBV5-1 to TRBJ1-1, with D hard to call. Germline V CDR1 and CDR2: SGHRS, YFSETQ. V was shortened by 4 bases and J by 3 bases, with 13 bases between the two germline ends. This CDR3 is 14 amino acids long. CDR3 in DNA: TGCGCCAGCAGCCCCGGAAGGAGGGACACTGAAGCTTTCTTT. Its translation is CASSPGRRDTEAFF.

This clonotype was detected a few times. This chain joins TRBV24-1 and TRBJ2-1, with TRBD1 identical over 7 bases. The CDR3 totals 16 residues. Germline V gene sequence: CDR1 KGHDR, CDR2 SFDVKD. Germline trimming cut 3 bases from V and 4 bases from J; bases unmatched to any gene: 8. The CDR3 sequence is CATSDPGRQGYNEQFF. DNA of the CDR3: TGTGCCACCAGTGATCCCGGGCGACAGGGATACAATGAGCAGTTCTTC.

This clonotype was found many times. The rearrangement links TRBV5-1 to TRBJ2-1; weak D call: TRBD2 (6 bases). This CDR3 comprises 17 residues. The germline gives CDR1 SGHRS, CDR2 YFSETQ. V was trimmed by 7 bases and J by 0 bases, leaving 20 bases between them. This CDR3 reads CASVPGLLSSSYNEQFF. CDR3 nucleotides: TGCGCCAGCGTGCCGGGACTCCTATCGAGCTCCTACAATGAGCAGTTCTTC.

This clonotype was counted only a few times. The chain carries TRBV20-1 and TRBJ2-1; TRBD2 matches 9 bases. Germline trimming cut 6 bases from V and 2 bases from J; bases unmatched to any gene: 5. The CDR3 consists of 14 residues. The germline V gene has CDR1 DFQATT and CDR2 SNEGSKA (reference sequence). DNA of the CDR3: TGCAGTGCCACGACTAGCGGCGCCTACAATGAGCAGTTCTTC. Translation gives CSATTSGAYNEQFF.

The chain has TRBV29-1 and TRBJ2-1; weak D call: TRBD2 (5 bases). Trimming took 7 bases from V and 9 from J, leaving 16 bases between them. From germline, CDR1 is SQVTM and CDR2 ANQGSEA. This CDR3 is 12 amino acids long. The CDR3 region is CSETGERGEQFF. The CDR3 DNA sequence: TGCAGCGAAACCGGGGAACGAGGTGAGCAGTTCTTC.

In this sample, this clonotype turned up a few times. The chain has TRBV6-1 and TRBJ1-6; D uncertain. Trimming removed 7 bases at V and 9 bases at J, with 13 bases between. The CDR3 has 13 residues. Germline values: CDR1 MNHNS, CDR2 SASEGT. CDR3 sequence reads: CASTGVRSSPLHF. The CDR3, as DNA: TGTGCCAGCACTGGGGTTCGTTCTTCACCCCTCCACTTT.